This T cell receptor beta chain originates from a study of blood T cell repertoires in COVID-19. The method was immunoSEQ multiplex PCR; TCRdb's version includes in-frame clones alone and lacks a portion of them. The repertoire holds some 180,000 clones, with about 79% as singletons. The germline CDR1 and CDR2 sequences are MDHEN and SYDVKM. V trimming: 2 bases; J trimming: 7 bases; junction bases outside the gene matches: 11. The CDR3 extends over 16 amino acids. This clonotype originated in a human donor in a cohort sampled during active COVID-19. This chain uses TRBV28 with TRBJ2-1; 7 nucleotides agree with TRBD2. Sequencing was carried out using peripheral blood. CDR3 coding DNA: TGTGCCAGCAGTTTAGGCGGGAGCGGTTTTCGGAATGAGCAGTTCTTC. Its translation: CASSLGGSGFRNEQFF.